This passage covers 25 T cell receptor beta chains from one sample sequenced in a study of T cell responses to AZD1222 COVID-19 vaccine. Generated by immunoSEQ multiplex PCR, the TCRdb table keeps only in-frame clones and is missing some. The table has 110,000 to 150,000 clones, about 92% seen once. Sequences were derived from peripheral blood, sampled on day 0 of AZD1222 vaccination. These receptors were collected from an adult in good health.

V usage is TRBV6-1 and J usage is TRBJ2-7; 9 bases map to TRBD1. V gave up 0 bases and J gave up 3 bases; unmatched junction bases: 9. The germline gives CDR1 MNHNS, CDR2 SASEGT. The CDR3 consists of 17 residues. The CDR3 loop is CASSEALSGTGRYEQYF. In DNA, the CDR3 is TGTGCCAGCAGTGAAGCCTTATCCGGGACAGGGCGCTACGAGCAGTACTTC.

The chain is built from TRBV7-8 and TRBJ2-3; D is undetermined. This CDR3 comprises 14 residues. Trimming cost V 3 bases and J 4 bases, with 11 bases left between them. Per germline, CDR1 SGHVS and CDR2 FQNEAQ. CDR3 amino acids: CASSFGRDSDTQYF. CDR3 nucleotides: TGTGCCAGCAGCTTCGGGCGCGATTCAGATACGCAGTATTTT. Full variable domain (rest looked up from reference TRBV7-8 and TRBJ2-3): GAGVSQSPRYKVAKRGQDVALRCDPISGHVSLFWYQQALGQGPEFLTYFQNEAQLDKSGLPSDRFFAERPEGSVSTLKIQRTQQEDSAVYLCASSFGRDSDTQYFGPGTRLTVL.

The rearrangement uses TRBV11-3 and TRBJ2-2; maybe TRBD1 (6 bases). V lost 6 bases to trimming and J lost 5 bases, with 13 bases between them. Germline CDR1 reads SGHNT; CDR2 reads YENEEA. The CDR3 consists of 14 residues. Here the CDR3 reads CASRQNRVTGELFF. CDR3 nucleotides: TGTGCCAGCAGGCAGAACAGGGTTACCGGGGAGCTGTTTTTT.

This clone has just one count. J is TRBJ2-7 and V is TRBV20-1; the D is unclear. The CDR3 extends over 11 amino acids. The germline V and J ends were trimmed by 3 bases and 0 bases, with 3 bases remaining between them. The germline CDR1 and CDR2 sequences are DFQATT and SNEGSKA (reference sequence). Written as DNA, the CDR3 is TGCAGTGCTAGCCCCTCCTACGAGCAGTACTTC. This codes for CSASPSYEQYF.

The chain has TRBV30 and TRBJ1-2; the D is unclear. The CDR3 totals 13 residues. Trimming left V 0 bases short and J 8 bases short, with 13 bases between. Germline V gene lookup returns CDR1 GTSNPN and CDR2 SVGIG (reference sequence). The CDR3 DNA reads as TGTGCCTGGAGTGTAGGCGGGTTCGGGGGCTACACCTTC. As protein: CAWSVGGFGGYTF.

This chain uses TRBV20-1 with TRBJ1-2; D gene ambiguous. This CDR3 has 11 residues. The germline gives CDR1 DFQATT, CDR2 SNEGSKA (reference sequence). CDR3 bases: TGCGCCGCCTTGCAGAGCTATGGCTACACCTTC. Its translation is CAALQSYGYTF.

The V call is TRBV9, the J call TRBJ2-7, with 7 bases fitting TRBD2. Trimming at V came to 0 bases and at J to 3 bases, leaving 3 bases not matched to a gene. Germline lookup yields CDR1 SGDLS and CDR2 YYNGEE. The CDR3 is 14 residues long. This CDR3 is CASSVGQRDYEQYF. CDR3 nucleotides: TGTGCCAGCAGCGTAGGGCAGCGGGACTACGAGCAGTACTTC.

This chain uses TRBV3-1 (or the pseudogene TRBV3-2) with TRBJ2-1; 7 nucleotides line up with TRBD2. The ends lost 4 bases at V and 9 bases at J; junction bases unmatched: 6. This CDR3 region has 13 residues. The V gene's germline CDR1 is LGHDT and CDR2 YNNKEL (reference sequence). The CDR3 region has the DNA TGTGCCAGCAGCCCGTGGGGGGAGGGTGAGCAGTTCTTC. Residues: CASSPWGEGEQFF.

This chain uses TRBV11-1 with TRBJ1-4, with D perhaps matching TRBD1 (5 bases). With 5 bases removed from V and 8 bases from J, the gap between germline ends came to 12 bases. This CDR3 is 13 amino acids long. CDR1 and CDR2 from the germline V gene are SGHAT and FQDESV (reference sequence). The CDR3 DNA reads as TGTGCCAGCAGCAGAGGACACCTAGAAAAACTGTTTTTT. Its translation: CASSRGHLEKLFF.

The chain has TRBV28 and TRBJ1-1; 7 bases match TRBD1. The J segment lost 0 bases and the V segment lost 5 bases, leaving 9 bases of the junction unmatched. This CDR3 is 16 amino acids long. Germline V gene data show CDR1 as MDHEN and CDR2 as SYDVKM. Here the CDR3 DNA reads TGTGCCAGCAGTCTCGACAGGGAGCGCATGAACACTGAAGCTTTCTTT. Protein product: CASSLDRERMNTEAFF.

Points on this clone: Additional DNA sequences in this sample encode the identical CDR3. The chain uses TRBV11-3 and TRBJ1-6; D remains unclear. Germline-derived CDR1 and CDR2 are SGHNT and YENEEA. V was clipped by 0 bases and J by 0 bases, with 12 bases between them. The CDR3 loop spans 18 amino acids. The CDR3 DNA reads as TGTGCCAGCAGCTTAGATCAATCTGGTAGCTCCTATAATTCACCCCTCCACTTT. It specifies CASSLDQSGSSYNSPLHF.

The gene calls are TRBV6-5 and TRBJ2-7; D gene unclear. The CDR3 has 12 residues. From germline, CDR1 is MNHEY and CDR2 SVGAGI. Trimming removed 7 bases at V and 1 base at J, with 8 bases between. CDR3 nucleotide sequence: TGTGCCAGCACCCTCGGGTCCTACGAGCAGTACTTC. It specifies CASTLGSYEQYF.

The gene calls are TRBV27 and TRBJ1-2, with D tentatively TRBD1 (5 bases). This CDR3 spans 13 amino acids. Germline CDR1 is MNHEY and CDR2 is SMNVEV (reference sequence). V lost 3 bases and J lost 6, with 11 bases in between. The CDR3 DNA follows: TGTGCCAGCAGTTTGGTGCAGGGCCATGGCTACACCTTC. Protein sequence: CASSLVQGHGYTF.

V and J are TRBV5-1 and TRBJ2-1; 8 bases map to TRBD1. V was clipped by 1 base and J by 4 bases; unmatched bases: 1. Looked up from germline, CDR1 is SGHRS and CDR2 is YFSETQ. CDR3 length equals 14 residues. CDR3 bases: TGCGCCAGCAGCTTGCAGGGGGCTTACAATGAGCAGTTCTTC. Protein sequence: CASSLQGAYNEQFF. Complete variable domain (other parts from reference TRBV5-1 and TRBJ2-1): KAGVTQTPRYLIKTRGQQVTLSCSPISGHRSVSWYQQTPGQGLQFLFEYFSETQRNKGNFPGRFSGRQFSNSRSEMNVSTLELGDSALYLCASSLQGAYNEQFFGPGTRLTVL.

The J gene is TRBJ2-3, the V gene TRBV9, with 7 bases identical to TRBD2. Germline values: CDR1 SGDLS, CDR2 YYNGEE. J was trimmed by 3 bases and V by 0 bases; bases with no gene match: 4. CDR3 size: 15 residues. CDR3: CASSVVAGGTDTQYF. The CDR3 nucleotides read TGTGCCAGCAGCGTAGTAGCGGGCGGAACAGATACGCAGTATTTT.

This clone occurred a few times. The rearrangement uses TRBV6-1 and TRBJ1-4; D uncertain. Germline CDR1 MNHNS, CDR2 SASEGT. The CDR3 covers 11 residues. Trimming shortened V by 3 bases and J by 7 bases, and 3 bases separated the two germline ends. The CDR3 bases are TGTGCCAGCAGTGAGTTTGAAAAACTGTTTTTT. Translated: CASSEFEKLFF.

The chain couples TRBV18 to TRBJ1-6; weak D call: TRBD1 (6 bases). This CDR3 comprises 15 residues. In germline, CDR1 is KGHSH, CDR2 LQKENI. V shed 3 bases and J shed 3 bases, with 9 bases lying between them. CDR3 sequence: CASSPNRVYNSPLHF. CDR3 nucleotide sequence: TGTGCCAGCTCACCCAACAGGGTCTATAATTCACCCCTCCACTTT.

This rearrangement joins TRBV5-6 to TRBJ1-1, with 7 bases that match TRBD1. The trim removed 0 bases at V and 6 bases at J, leaving 11 bases unmatched. The CDR3 is 16 amino acids. Germline V gene sequence: CDR1 SGHDT, CDR2 YYEEEE. CDR3 in amino acids: CASSLETGKHGAEAFF. The CDR3 DNA is TGTGCCAGCAGCTTGGAGACAGGGAAACACGGCGCTGAAGCTTTCTTT.

This chain uses TRBV19 with TRBJ2-7, with 8 bases that match TRBD2. The V gene end was trimmed by 6 bases and the J gene end by 1 base; junction bases not matched to a gene: 8. Germline V gene sequence: CDR1 LNHDA, CDR2 SQIVND (reference sequence). The length of the CDR3 is 15 residues. The CDR3 here is CASSLLAGGSYEQYF. CDR3 bases: TGTGCCAGTAGCCTACTCGCGGGGGGTTCCTACGAGCAGTACTTC.

This chain connects TRBV4-3 to TRBJ2-1; TRBD2 aligns across 8 bases. With V trimmed by 0 bases and J by 10 bases, 8 bases remained unmatched. The CDR3 has 15 amino acids. The germline gives CDR1 LGHNA, CDR2 YSLEER. CDR3 bases: TGCGCCAGCAGCCAAGAGGAGGGACTAGTCAGCGAGCAGTTCTTC. Translated, it gives CASSQEEGLVSEQFF.

This sequence joins TRBV19 and TRBJ2-7; a weak D match, TRBD1 (5 bases). There are 12 residues in the CDR3. Trimming removed 6 bases from V and 2 bases from J, with 8 bases in between. Germline CDR1 LNHDA, CDR2 SQIVND (reference sequence). The CDR3 nucleotides read TGTGCCAGTAGCGCGACAGCCTACGAGCAGTACTTC. Translation: CASSATAYEQYF.

The chain couples TRBV5-1 to TRBJ2-3; D call uncertain. The V gene lost 5 bases and the J gene lost 1 base, with 8 bases spanning the gap. The CDR3 runs 13 residues. The germline V gene encodes CDR1 SGHRS and CDR2 YFSETQ. For the CDR3, the DNA is TGCGCCAGCAGGGTTACTGGCACAGATACGCAGTATTTT. Encoded protein: CASRVTGTDTQYF.

This sequence joins TRBV2 and TRBJ2-3; possibly TRBD1 or TRBD2 for D (6 bases each). Trimming stripped 4 bases from V and 4 bases from J, with 12 bases between. The CDR3 extends over 14 amino acids. Germline V CDR1 and CDR2: SNHLY, FYNNEI. The CDR3 sequence: CASSAYRGPDTQYF. The CDR3 DNA reads TGTGCCAGCAGTGCTTATCGGGGGCCAGATACGCAGTATTTT.

This chain connects TRBV28 to TRBJ1-1; weak D call: TRBD1 (6 bases). Trimming left V 7 bases short and J 2 bases short, with 11 bases between. Germline lookup yields CDR1 MDHEN and CDR2 SYDVKM. This CDR3 is built from 13 residues. In DNA, the CDR3 is TGTGCCAGCATACCGGGACAAAACACTGAAGCTTTCTTT. Residues: CASIPGQNTEAFF.

CDR3: CASSPSISGANVLTF. CDR3 sequence (DNA): TGTGCCAGCTCACCGTCCATCTCTGGGGCCAACGTCCTGACTTTC. The rearrangement joins TRBV18 to TRBJ2-6, with D uncertain. The germline gives CDR1 KGHSH, CDR2 LQKENI. The germline V and J ends were trimmed by 3 bases and 0 bases, with 6 bases remaining between them. The length of the CDR3 is 15 residues.